This T cell receptor (beta chain) was obtained from a study of cytomegalovirus exposure and HLA in healthy donors (dated by TCRdb to between 2016 and 2019). A note on the overall study: An earlier analysis of several hundred of the donors reported 276 Gb of sequence data and 100 million to 130 million unique TCR beta sequences from 150 million to 200 million T cells. An early release that covered 500 to 800 HLA-typed donors contained about 300 gigabases of sequencing data and 85 million to 100 million unique TCR sequences. Of the approximately 400 genotyped donors, about 80% fell in the genetic ancestry cluster associated with self-reported Caucasian donors. The study was designed to test whether signatures of past pathogen exposure could be identified by cataloging public T cell receptors. Using immunosequencing, the study profiled T cell repertoires from 550 to 750 subjects and related those repertoires to cytomegalovirus serostatus. Along with the roughly 700-subject first cohort, a separate validation cohort of roughly 110 different subjects was used. To predict cytomegalovirus infection status, the study brought together high-throughput TCR immunosequencing, statistical association of individual TCRs with disease status, and machine learning. A later analysis re-examined previously published TCR beta repertoires from 610 or so donors and added high-resolution HLA genotyping to investigate patterns of TCR occurrence. Rather than using new phenotypic data, the later analysis identified candidate immune exposures from TCR beta sequences and from how often those sequences occurred across donors. An earlier analysis of around 580 of the donors used high-throughput TCR beta sequencing to judge whether each TCR beta V gene segment behaved as functional or pseudogenic. Donor age, sex, ethnicity and CMV serostatus were compiled alongside the repertoire data. In a later genetic analysis, genome-wide SNP genotypes for about three fifths of the roughly 670 donors were used, and that subset was treated as a discovery cohort. All discovery cohort repertoires had been generated on a single sequencing platform. HLA typing covered class I and class II loci at four-digit resolution. Typing coverage varied by locus: roughly 629-630 donors for A, B, C, DRB1 and DQB1; 500 to 550 for DQA1; around 610 for DPA1; roughly 450 for DPB1. Because of strong linkage in the cohort, four to six DR-DQ haplotypes were treated as single units for association and clustering. Across roughly 420 genotyped donors of the cohort, an average of about 200,000 unique TCR beta nucleotide sequences per donor were sequenced, and about a sixth of those sequences were non-productive. Overall study results and their limits: This cohort had only TCR beta chains sequenced, and the lack of alpha or paired-chain data limited which features could be detected. Correlated functional status among segregating V segments might reflect linkage disequilibrium, but an unknown experimental factor could not be ruled out. A further reported finding was that TCR beta sequences accurately predicted the HLA-A and HLA-B alleles for most subjects in the first cohort. The study listed around 160 TCR beta chains as associated with cytomegalovirus. Because the 87-base-pair reads could not distinguish some IMGT-functional V segments, including TRBV6-2 and TRBV6-3, those segments were excluded. A later analysis associated 15,000 to 20,000 TCR beta sequences with specific HLA alleles at a false discovery rate of 0.05. A later genetic analysis reported fewer N-insertions in productive TCRs among donors in an Asian-associated ancestry cluster than the roughly 620-donor mean. The classifier was reported to diagnose cytomegalovirus status with high specificity and sensitivity in both the original and validation cohorts. In a later analysis, TCR association rates were found to vary across HLA loci, with the most associated TCRs seen for DRB1 alleles and the fewest for HLA-C alleles. Because some donors lacked HLA typing at each locus, the association tests relied only on the typed subset. For the cohort, immune exposure information was limited to CMV serostatus. In a later genetic analysis, a missense DCLRE1C variant was associated with V-gene and J-gene trimming of TCR beta chains, and the association was replicated in an independent cohort. A group of highly shared sequence variants was considered likely to be a technical artifact of the sequencing pipeline. The earlier analysis of 587 of the donors excluded 15 to 20 rarely observed V segments, including chromosome 9 orphons, because counts were too low. According to a later analysis, parvovirus B19, influenza, CMV and Epstein-Barr virus appeared linked to several top co-occurrence clusters. In an earlier analysis of some 550 of the donors, most TCR beta V segments were observed in productive rearrangements about 87% or about 30% of the time, broadly matching IMGT annotations. The presence/absence analyses assumed that sequencing depth was roughly uniform across donors, and that assumption may not be true. The authors suggested that the approach could potentially be generalized to other disease states and immunological phenotypes. In vitro tests confirmed that a few of the cytomegalovirus-associated TCR beta chains recognize cytomegalovirus antigens. A later analysis found that most CMV-associated TCR beta chains appeared HLA-restricted, with HLA associations seemingly driven largely by CMV exposure. Compared with equally common non-associated chains, HLA-associated TCR beta chains in a later analysis were more clonally expanded and had lower generation probabilities. Assigning TCR associations to individual alleles was difficult when HLA alleles, especially DR and DQ, strongly co-occurred. Most TCR sequences were seen in very few donors, while some public TCRs were found in many individuals.

In total, about 650 healthy bone marrow donors made up the cohort. Cohort members were all nominally healthy when sampled, although unrecorded immune exposures were likely present. The donor was CMV seronegative and was included in the group of about 350 seronegative cohort members. A peripheral blood sample was collected from each donor, and TCR beta sequencing was performed on peripheral blood mononuclear cells. Genomic DNA was extracted from the blood cell samples with the Qiagen DNeasy Blood Extraction Kit. Libraries were constructed by the immunoSEQ multiplex PCR assay. A mixture of 60 forward primers for TCR Vbeta segments and 13 reverse primers for TCR Jbeta segments was used in the multiplex PCR. Amplification of the CDR3 region of rearranged TCR beta genes was performed with a multiplex PCR assay on genomic DNA. The amplified TCR beta libraries were sequenced on the Illumina HiSeq System as 87-base-pair reads. Turning to the authors' computational methods: In a later analysis, 70 million to 95 million unique TCR beta chains were counted across the approximately 640 repertoires, and roughly 11 million of these chains were shared by at least two donors. Raw reads were error-corrected and collapsed into unique sequences by a nearest-neighbor algorithm in which closely related sequences were merged to remove PCR and sequencing errors. Alignment of CDR3 sequences to IMGT reference sequences was used to assign V, D and J gene segments. For a sequence to be retained, at least a six-nucleotide match to both a V gene segment and a J gene segment was required. Rearrangements were called productive when the CDR3 lacked stop codons and stayed in frame with V and J; all others were non-productive. CDR3 was defined by IMGT convention, running from the second conserved V-encoded cysteine to the conserved J-encoded phenylalanine. The earlier analysis of fewer than 750 of the donors excluded sequences that lacked an unambiguous match to a single V gene segment. In an earlier analysis of some 590 of the donors, a V segment was called functional when productive rearrangements were above 56.7%, and segregating when the standard deviation between donors exceeded 5%. To diagnose cytomegalovirus status from the catalog of TCR beta chain sequences, a statistical classification framework was built. In a later analysis, V and J genes were assigned by comparing TCR nucleotide sequences against IMGT/GENE-DB human TR gene sequences. A later analysis assigned CDR3 sequences and most-parsimonious VDJ recombination scenarios with the TCRdist pipeline. A later analysis defined each TCR beta chain by its CDR3 amino acid sequence plus V-gene family, and excluded reads lacking a unique V-gene family. In a later analysis, approximately 590 highly shared, low-generation-probability nucleotide sequences were removed to address suspected cross-contamination and a sequencing artifact. In a later analysis, a clonal expansion index was calculated for each public chain from normalized within-repertoire ranks of inferred template counts. In a later analysis, generation probabilities were computed using a VDJ recombination model fitted to out-of-frame rearrangements, and the results were checked against IGoR. In a later analysis, hypergeometric tests were used to score TCR-TCR, TCR-HLA and TCR-CMV co-occurrence, with a repertoire-size bias correction applied to TCR pairs. A later analysis estimated false discovery rates by permuting HLA or CMV assignments 20 times. A later analysis grouped co-occurring TCRs with DBSCAN, adding TCRdist sequence similarity when clustering within HLA-allele-positive subsets. Repertoires with fewer than 30,000 or more than 120,000 public chains, plus five repertoires with anomalous nucleotide sharing, were excluded from co-occurrence clustering. TCRdb took this table from immuneACCESS and kept in-frame rearrangements with V and J called. Such tables lack part of the clones; where checked against another copy, unresolved V genes explain under half of the gap, and the rest is unexplained. The V and J calls and clone size were taken over from that table, and D and trimming were inferred from the DNA. Within this sample are about 60,000 clones, with roughly 80% of them counted one time only. Clones ranked in the top ten supply 1.5% to 2% of the sample.

As to this clone: The target of this receptor is not known. Per-base quality was not reported, and no clone a single base away is much larger than it.

The germline V and J ends show losses of 3 bases and 7 bases respectively, and no gene match explains 4 bases of the junction. The CDR3 holds 13 amino acids from the cysteine to the phenylalanine. Of the read, only the CDR3 DNA is kept; its 39 bases are in frame from base 1. The germline V gene provides CDR1 MNHNS and CDR2 SASEGT. The rearrangement joined TRBV6-1 to TRBJ2-7; 9 bases in the junction line up with TRBD2. This receptor was identified in a young man in good health and CMV-seronegative. What was sequenced was PBMCs. Here the CDR3 is given as CASSDWLAGEQYF. The nucleotides are TGTGCCAGCAGTGATTGGCTAGCGGGGGAGCAGTACTTC.